This T cell receptor beta chain was obtained from a study of OX40 agonist ivuxolimab in advanced cancers. CDR3 size: 14 residues. Looked up from germline, CDR1 is SGHTA and CDR2 is FQGNSA. Trimming at V came to 5 bases and at J to 5 bases, leaving 7 bases not matched to a gene. Measured with immunoSEQ multiplex PCR; TCRdb has only the in-frame clones, and not every one. The data show fewer than 80,000 clones, with around 80% seen just once and 0.9% to 1.4% held by the top ten. The chain uses TRBV7-2 and TRBJ1-1; 8 nucleotides match TRBD1. The specimen comprised CD4+ or CD8+ T cells sorted from blood, sampled in a trial of the OX40 agonist ivuxolimab. This receptor was taken from an adult with an advanced solid tumor such as melanoma, head and neck, liver or kidney cancer. The CDR3 bases are TGTGCCAGCAGCGTACAGGGGGGAACAACTGAAGCTTTCTTT. Protein sequence: CASSVQGGTTEAFF.